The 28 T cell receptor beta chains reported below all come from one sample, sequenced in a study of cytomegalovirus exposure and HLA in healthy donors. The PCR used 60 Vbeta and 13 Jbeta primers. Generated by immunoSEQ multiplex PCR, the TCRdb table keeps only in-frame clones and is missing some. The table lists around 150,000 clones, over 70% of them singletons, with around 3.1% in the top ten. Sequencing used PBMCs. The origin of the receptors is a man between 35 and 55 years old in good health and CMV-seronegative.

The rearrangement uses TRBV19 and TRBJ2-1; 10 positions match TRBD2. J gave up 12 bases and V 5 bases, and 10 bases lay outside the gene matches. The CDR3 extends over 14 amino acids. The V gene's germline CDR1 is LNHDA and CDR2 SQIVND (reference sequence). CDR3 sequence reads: CASSVAERGGTQFF. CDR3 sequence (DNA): TGTGCCAGTAGTGTTGCGGAGCGGGGGGGAACGCAGTTCTTC.

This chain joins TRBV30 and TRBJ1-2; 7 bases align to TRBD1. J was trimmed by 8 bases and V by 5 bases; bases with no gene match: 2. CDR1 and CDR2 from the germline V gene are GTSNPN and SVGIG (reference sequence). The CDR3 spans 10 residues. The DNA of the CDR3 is TGTGCCTGGGGACAGGCAGGCTACACCTTC. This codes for CAWGQAGYTF.

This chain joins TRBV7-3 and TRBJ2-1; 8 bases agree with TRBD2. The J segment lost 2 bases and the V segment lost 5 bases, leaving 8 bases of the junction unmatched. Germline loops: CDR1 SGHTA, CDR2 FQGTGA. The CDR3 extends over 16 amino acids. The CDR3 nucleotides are TGTGCCAGCAGCCCGCTAGCGGGCTCCGCCTACAATGAGCAGTTCTTC. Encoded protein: CASSPLAGSAYNEQFF.

The CDR3 nucleotides read TGTGCCTGGAGTGACCAGACTACCGGGAACCCCCAGCATTTT. It translates to CAWSDQTTGNPQHF. The chain combines TRBV30 with TRBJ1-5; D remains ambiguous. The CDR3 has 14 amino acids. Germline CDR1 is GTSNPN and CDR2 is SVGIG (reference sequence). The V end lost 1 base, the J end lost 10 bases, and 17 bases lay between the germline ends.

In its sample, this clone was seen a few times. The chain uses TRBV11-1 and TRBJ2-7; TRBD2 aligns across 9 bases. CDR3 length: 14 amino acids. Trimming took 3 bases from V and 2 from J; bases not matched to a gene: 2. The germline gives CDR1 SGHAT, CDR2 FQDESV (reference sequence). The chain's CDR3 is CASSLTSGTYEQYF. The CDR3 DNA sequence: TGTGCCAGCAGCTTGACTAGCGGAACCTACGAGCAGTACTTC.

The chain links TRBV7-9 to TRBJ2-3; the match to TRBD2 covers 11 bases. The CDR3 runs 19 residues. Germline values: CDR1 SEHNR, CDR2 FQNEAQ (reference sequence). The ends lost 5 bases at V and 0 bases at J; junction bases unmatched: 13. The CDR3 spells CASSAPLGTSGTSTDTQYF. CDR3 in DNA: TGTGCCAGCAGCGCACCTTTAGGGACTAGCGGAACTAGCACAGATACGCAGTATTTT. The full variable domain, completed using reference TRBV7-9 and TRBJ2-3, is DTGVSQNPRHKITKRGQNVTFRCDPISEHNRLYWYRQTLGQGPEFLTYFQNEAQLEKSRLLSDRFSAERPKGSFSTLEIQRTEQGDSAMYLCASSAPLGTSGTSTDTQYFGPGTRLTVL.

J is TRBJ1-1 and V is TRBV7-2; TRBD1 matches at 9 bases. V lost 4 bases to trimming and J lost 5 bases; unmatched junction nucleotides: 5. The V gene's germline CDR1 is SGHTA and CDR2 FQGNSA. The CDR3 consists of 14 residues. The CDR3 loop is CASSYRDRVTEAFF. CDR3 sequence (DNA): TGTGCCAGCAGCTACAGGGACAGGGTAACTGAAGCTTTCTTT.

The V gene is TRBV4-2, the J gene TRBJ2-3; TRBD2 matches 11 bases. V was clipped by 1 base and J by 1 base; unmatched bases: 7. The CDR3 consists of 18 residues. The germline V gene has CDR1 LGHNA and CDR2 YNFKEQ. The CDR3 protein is CASSQVKLAGVGTDTQYF. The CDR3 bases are TGTGCCAGCAGCCAAGTGAAACTAGCGGGAGTCGGCACAGATACGCAGTATTTT.

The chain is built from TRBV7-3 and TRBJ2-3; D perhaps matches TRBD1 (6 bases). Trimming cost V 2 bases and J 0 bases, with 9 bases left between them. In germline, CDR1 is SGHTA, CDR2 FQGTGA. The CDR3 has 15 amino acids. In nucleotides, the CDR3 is TGTGCCAGCAGCTTAGGGGGCCATAGCACAGATACGCAGTATTTT. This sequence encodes CASSLGGHSTDTQYF. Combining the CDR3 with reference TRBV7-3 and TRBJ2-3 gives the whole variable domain GAGVSQTPSNKVTEKGKYVELRCDPISGHTALYWYRQSLGQGPEFLIYFQGTGAADDSGLPNDRFFAVRPEGSVSTLKIQRTERGDSAVYLCASSLGGHSTDTQYFGPGTRLTVL.

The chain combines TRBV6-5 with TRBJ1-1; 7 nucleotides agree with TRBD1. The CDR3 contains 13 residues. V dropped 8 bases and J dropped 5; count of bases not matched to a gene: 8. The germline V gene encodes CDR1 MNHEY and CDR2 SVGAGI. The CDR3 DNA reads TGTGCCAGCCTTAAGACAGGGTGGACTGAAGCTTTCTTT. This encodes CASLKTGWTEAFF.

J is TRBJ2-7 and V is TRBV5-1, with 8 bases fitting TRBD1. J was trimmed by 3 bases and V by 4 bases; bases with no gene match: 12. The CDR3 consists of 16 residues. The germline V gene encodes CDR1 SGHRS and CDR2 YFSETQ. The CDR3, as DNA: TGCGCCAGCAGCCAGATACAGGGGGGCGCGCGCTACGAGCAGTACTTC. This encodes CASSQIQGGARYEQYF.

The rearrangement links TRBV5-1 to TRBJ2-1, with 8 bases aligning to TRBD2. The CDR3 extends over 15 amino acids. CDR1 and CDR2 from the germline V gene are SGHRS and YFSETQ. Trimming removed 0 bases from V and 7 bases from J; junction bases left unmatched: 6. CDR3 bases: TGCGCCAGCAGCTTGGCGGGAGGGTCCGAGAATGAGCAGTTCTTC. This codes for CASSLAGGSENEQFF.

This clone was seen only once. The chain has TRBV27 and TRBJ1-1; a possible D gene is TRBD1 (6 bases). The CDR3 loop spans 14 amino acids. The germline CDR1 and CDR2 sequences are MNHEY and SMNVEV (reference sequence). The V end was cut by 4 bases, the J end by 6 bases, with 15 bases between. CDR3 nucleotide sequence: TGTGCCAGCAGTTCAAAAACAGGGCGGGCTGAAGCTTTCTTT. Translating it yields CASSSKTGRAEAFF.

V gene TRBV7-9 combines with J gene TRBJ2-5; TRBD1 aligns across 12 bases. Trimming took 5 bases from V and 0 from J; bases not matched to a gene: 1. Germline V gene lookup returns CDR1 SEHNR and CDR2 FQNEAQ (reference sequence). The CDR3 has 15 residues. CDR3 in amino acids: CASSRDRGHQETQYF. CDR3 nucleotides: TGTGCCAGCAGCAGGGACAGGGGGCACCAAGAGACCCAGTACTTC. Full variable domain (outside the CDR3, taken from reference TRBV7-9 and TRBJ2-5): DTGVSQNPRHKITKRGQNVTFRCDPISEHNRLYWYRQTLGQGPEFLTYFQNEAQLEKSRLLSDRFSAERPKGSFSTLEIQRTEQGDSAMYLCASSRDRGHQETQYFGPGTRLLVL.

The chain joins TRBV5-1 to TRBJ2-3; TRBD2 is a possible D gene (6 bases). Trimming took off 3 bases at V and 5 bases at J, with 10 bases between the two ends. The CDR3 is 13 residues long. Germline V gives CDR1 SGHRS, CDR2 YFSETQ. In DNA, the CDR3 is TGCGCCAGCAGCTCCGATAGCGGAGATACGCAGTATTTT. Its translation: CASSSDSGDTQYF.

The CDR3 nucleotides are TGTGCCAGCAGTTTGAGCGGGAGAGGCACAGATACGCAGTATTTT. Translated: CASSLSGRGTDTQYF. This sequence joins TRBV28 and TRBJ2-3; 8 bases map to TRBD2. This CDR3 is 15 amino acids long. Germline V gives CDR1 MDHEN, CDR2 SYDVKM. Unmatched junction bases numbered 3, after V lost 3 bases and J lost 1 base.

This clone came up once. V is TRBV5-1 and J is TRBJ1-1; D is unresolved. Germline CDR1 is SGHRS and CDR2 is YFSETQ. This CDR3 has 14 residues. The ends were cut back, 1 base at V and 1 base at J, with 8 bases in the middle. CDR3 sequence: CASSLFRGNTEAFF. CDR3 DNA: TGCGCCAGCAGCTTGTTTCGGGGGAACACTGAAGCTTTCTTT.

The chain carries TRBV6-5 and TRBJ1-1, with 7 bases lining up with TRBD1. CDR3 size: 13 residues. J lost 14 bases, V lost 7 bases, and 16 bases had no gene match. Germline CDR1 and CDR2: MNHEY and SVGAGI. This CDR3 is CASNNRQGLGLFF. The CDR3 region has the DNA TGTGCCAGCAACAACAGACAGGGCCTGGGGTTGTTCTTT.

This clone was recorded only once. CDR3 region: CASTSPALNRSPNQNNEQFF. As DNA, the CDR3 is TGTGCCAGCACCTCCCCCGCTCTAAATCGTTCCCCCAACCAAAACAATGAGCAGTTCTTC. This rearrangement joins TRBV28 to TRBJ2-1; D gene ambiguous. This CDR3 is built from 20 residues. V lost 7 bases and J 5 bases, leaving 33 bases between the germline ends. The V gene's germline CDR1 is MDHEN and CDR2 SYDVKM. Together with reference TRBV28 and TRBJ2-1, the CDR3 gives the full variable domain: DVKVTQSSRYLVKRTGEKVFLECVQDMDHENMFWYRQDPGLGLRLIYFSYDVKMKEKGDIPEGYSVSREKKERFSLILESASTNQTSMYLCASTSPALNRSPNQNNEQFFGPGTRLTVL.

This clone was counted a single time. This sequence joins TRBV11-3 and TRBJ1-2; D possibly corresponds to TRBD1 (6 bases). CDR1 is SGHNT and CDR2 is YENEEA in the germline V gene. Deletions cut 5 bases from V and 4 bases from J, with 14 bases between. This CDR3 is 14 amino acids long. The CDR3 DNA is TGTGCCAGCAGCCAGGGGCAGGGCTCCTATGGCTACACCTTC. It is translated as CASSQGQGSYGYTF.

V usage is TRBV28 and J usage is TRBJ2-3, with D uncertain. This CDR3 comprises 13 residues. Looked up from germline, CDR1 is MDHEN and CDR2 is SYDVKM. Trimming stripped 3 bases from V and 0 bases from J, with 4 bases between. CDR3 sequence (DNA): TGTGCCAGCAGTTTCTACAGCACAGATACGCAGTATTTT. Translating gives CASSFYSTDTQYF.

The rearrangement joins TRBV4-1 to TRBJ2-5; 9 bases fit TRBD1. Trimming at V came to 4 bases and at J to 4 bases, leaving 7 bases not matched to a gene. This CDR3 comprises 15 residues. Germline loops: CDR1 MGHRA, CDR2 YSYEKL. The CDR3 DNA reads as TGCGCCAGCAGCCCAGGGGACAGGGACCTAGAGACCCAGTACTTC. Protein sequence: CASSPGDRDLETQYF.

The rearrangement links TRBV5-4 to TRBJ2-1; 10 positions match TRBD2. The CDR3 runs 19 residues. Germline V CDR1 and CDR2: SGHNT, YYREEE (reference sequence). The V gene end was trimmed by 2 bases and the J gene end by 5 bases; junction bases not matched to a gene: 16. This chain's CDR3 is CASSLKKSSGGAINNEQFF. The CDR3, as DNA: TGTGCCAGCAGCTTAAAGAAATCGAGCGGGGGGGCCATAAACAATGAGCAGTTCTTC.

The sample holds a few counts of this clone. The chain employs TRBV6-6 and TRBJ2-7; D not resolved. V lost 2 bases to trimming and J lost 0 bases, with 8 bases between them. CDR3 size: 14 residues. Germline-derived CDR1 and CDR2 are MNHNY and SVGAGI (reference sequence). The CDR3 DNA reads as TGTGCCAGCAGTTACCCTGAGAGCTCCTACGAGCAGTACTTC. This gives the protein CASSYPESSYEQYF.

CDR3 residues: CASSPAKATLTEAFF. CDR3 nucleotides: TGTGCCAGCAGCCCCGCAAAAGCCACCCTCACGGAAGCTTTCTTT. The chain employs TRBV7-3 and TRBJ1-1; D gene unclear. The CDR3 is 15 amino acids. Trimming stripped 5 bases from V and 8 bases from J, with 21 bases between. Germline loops: CDR1 SGHTA, CDR2 FQGTGA.

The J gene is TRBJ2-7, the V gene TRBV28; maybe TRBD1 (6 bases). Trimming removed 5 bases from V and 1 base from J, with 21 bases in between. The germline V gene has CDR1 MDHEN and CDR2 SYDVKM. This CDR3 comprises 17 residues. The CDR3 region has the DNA TGTGCCAGCAGTCCTCTCTCAGCAGGGGTCGTGTCCTACGAGCAGTACTTC. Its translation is CASSPLSAGVVSYEQYF.

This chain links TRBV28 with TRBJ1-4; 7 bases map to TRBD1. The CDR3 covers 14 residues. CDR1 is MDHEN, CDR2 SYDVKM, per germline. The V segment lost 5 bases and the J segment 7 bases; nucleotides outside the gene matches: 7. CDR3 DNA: TGTGCCAGCAGTCGTGGGACAGATCCTGAAAAACTGTTTTTT. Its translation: CASSRGTDPEKLFF.

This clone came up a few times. The CDR3 nucleotides are TGTGCCAGCAGTTTAATCACGGGGTCTGAAGCTTTCTTT. Protein product: CASSLITGSEAFF. This chain links TRBV27 with TRBJ1-1; D ambiguous. The CDR3 covers 13 residues. CDR1 and CDR2 from the germline V gene are MNHEY and SMNVEV (reference sequence). V lost 2 bases and J lost 6, with 10 bases in between.